This paragraph covers one TCR beta chain sequence. Antigen unknown. This entry is derived from a study of T cell responses to AZD1222 COVID-19 vaccine. Whole-study findings and limits: The number of AZD1222 recipients seropositive at baseline was only five to seven.

Measured with immunoSEQ multiplex PCR; TCRdb has only the in-frame clones, and not every one. The sample yields roughly 120,000 clones, about 90% seen once. The sequences come from peripheral blood, collected on day 0 of AZD1222 vaccination. The source of this sequence is an adult in good health.

The CDR3 spells CASSADDSKAYEQYF. Here the CDR3 DNA reads TGTGCCAGCAGCGCGGACGACAGTAAGGCCTACGAGCAGTACTTC. This rearrangement joins TRBV9 to TRBJ2-7; a weak D match, TRBD1 (5 bases). Trimming shortened V by 3 bases and J by 2 bases, and 15 bases separated the two germline ends. The germline gives CDR1 SGDLS, CDR2 YYNGEE. The CDR3 consists of 15 residues.